Sequencing of this TCR beta chain was carried out in a study of T cell changes during pregnancy in multiple sclerosis. CDR1 and CDR2 (germline): MNHEY, SMNVEV (reference sequence). This CDR3 contains 13 residues. The V and J ends lost 5 bases and 5 bases respectively, with 12 bases between them. The table came from immunoSEQ multiplex PCR; TCRdb's copy has only in-frame clones and leaves some out. The data hold under 70,000 clones, with 91% observed a single time. The chain has TRBV27 and TRBJ1-2, with D perhaps matching TRBD1 (5 bases). The sample consisted of peripheral blood, taken after pregnancy. The clonotype comes from a female donor in good health, enrolled as a control in a pregnancy study. CDR3 protein: CASSPDTRYGYTF. Written as DNA, the CDR3 is TGTGCCAGCAGTCCGGACACCCGGTATGGCTACACCTTC.